A selection of T cell receptor beta chains follows, all from one sample in a study of PD-1 blockade in mismatch repair-deficient tumors. The assay was immunoSEQ multiplex PCR, and TCRdb's table has in-frame clones only and misses some. The sample carries some 120,000 clones, more than 60% recorded once. The sample here was peripheral blood, taken 60 to 65 weeks after starting pembrolizumab. Receptor source: an adult with mismatch repair-deficient cancer. Both conserved end residues are part of each CDR3. D genes are given only for firm matches. Clone size is stated in some rows and not others, as once, few, many or a class when expanded.

abundance | j_gene | v_gene | d_gene | CDR3nt | CDR3aa
NA | TRBJ1-2 | TRBV1 | NA | TGCACCAGCAGCCAAGATGGGGACAGGGGACATGGCTACACCTTC | CTSSQDGDRGHGYTF
NA | TRBJ2-7 | TRBV5-1 | NA | TGCGCCAGCAGCTTGCAAACGGGAACCTACGAGCAGTACTTC | CASSLQTGTYEQYF
NA | TRBJ2-4 | TRBV19 | NA | TGTGCCAGTAGTGTTACGCCTGGGGGAAACATTCAGTACTTC | CASSVTPGGNIQYF
once | TRBJ1-1 | TRBV5-1 | NA | TGCGCCAGCAGCCATAACGGGGGACGGGGGAACACTGAAGCTTTCTTT | CASSHNGGRGNTEAFF
few | TRBJ2-5 | TRBV19 | TRBD2 | TGTGCCAGTAGTAATCTAGCGGGAGGGATCTTAAACTTC | CASSNLAGGILNF
NA | TRBJ1-1 | TRBV20-1 | NA | TGCAGTGCTAGAGACCTTAGGGAAGCTTTCTTT | CSARDLREAFF
NA | TRBJ2-2 | TRBV14 | TRBD1 | TGTGCCAGCAGCCGGACAGGGTGGACCGGGGAGCTGTTTTTT | CASSRTGWTGELFF
NA | TRBJ2-5 | TRBV11-1 | TRBD1 | TGTGCCAGCAGCTTACAGGGGGCAATAGGAGAGACCCAGTACTTC | CASSLQGAIGETQYF
NA | TRBJ2-3 | TRBV5-6 | NA | TGTGCCAGCAGCTTGGTGGGTTCGGGGCAACGCACAGATACGCAGTATTTT | CASSLVGSGQRTDTQYF
NA | TRBJ1-2 | TRBV9 | NA | TGTGCCAGCAGCGCCCGTGGGCAGAGAGAGGGCTACACCTTC | CASSARGQREGYTF
NA | TRBJ2-1 | TRBV2 | TRBD1 | TGTGCCAGCAGGGACAGGGGATTCTCCTACAATGAGCAGTTCTTC | CASRDRGFSYNEQFF
NA | TRBJ2-7 | TRBV7-6 | NA | TGTGCCAGCAGCCGGCCGGACAGCGAGCAGTACTTC | CASSRPDSEQYF
NA | TRBJ2-1 | TRBV25-1 | NA | TGTGCCAGCAGAATGGGGAATGAGCAGTTCTTC | CASRMGNEQFF
NA | TRBJ2-7 | TRBV9 | TRBD1 | TGTGCCAGCAGCGTAGAAGGATCGACAGGGACCTACGAGCAGTACTTC | CASSVEGSTGTYEQYF
NA | TRBJ1-5 | TRBV7-2 | NA | TGTGCCAGCAGCTTTGGACAGCGCAATCAGCCCCAGCATTTT | CASSFGQRNQPQHF
few | TRBJ2-2 | TRBV19 | NA | TGTGCCAGTAGTATGCAGGGTTCCATCGGGGAGCTGTTTTTT | CASSMQGSIGELFF
NA | TRBJ1-2 | TRBV19 | TRBD1 | TGTGCCAGTAAGCCCGGGACAGAAAACCTCTATGGCTACACCTTC | CASKPGTENLYGYTF
NA | TRBJ2-1 | TRBV7-2 | NA | TGTGCCAGCAGCCCCCGGACTCTCTCCTACAATGAGCAGTTCTTC | CASSPRTLSYNEQFF
NA | TRBJ2-7 | TRBV2 | NA | TGTGCCAGCAATCAACTGACCGGACCCTACGAGCAGTACTTC | CASNQLTGPYEQYF
NA | TRBJ1-5 | TRBV2 | NA | TGTGCCAGCAGTGACCCAAACTCGGGGAATCAGCCCCAGCATTTT | CASSDPNSGNQPQHF
NA | TRBJ1-1 | TRBV5-1 | TRBD1 | TGCGCCAGCAGCTTGGTGGGACAGGGTAGCACTGAAGCTTTCTTT | CASSLVGQGSTEAFF
NA | TRBJ2-1 | TRBV7-9 | TRBD2 | TGTGCCAGCAGCTTAGTATCTAGCGGGTCCTTAAATGAGCAGTTCTTC | CASSLVSSGSLNEQFF
NA | TRBJ2-5 | TRBV11-2 | NA | TGTGCCAGCAGCTTAGCGACAACCCAAGAGACCCAGTACTTC | CASSLATTQETQYF
NA | TRBJ1-5 | TRBV6-1 | NA | TGTGCCAGCAGTTTGATTTGGACGGATAATCAGCCCCAGCATTTT | CASSLIWTDNQPQHF
few | TRBJ2-7 | TRBV5-5 | NA | TGTGCCAGCAGCTTAGTTTCTGGGGCGGGCGAGCAGTACTTC | CASSLVSGAGEQYF
NA | TRBJ1-2 | TRBV29-1 | NA | TGCAGCGTTGGACCAGGGTTTAACTATGGCTACACCTTC | CSVGPGFNYGYTF
NA | TRBJ2-7 | TRBV19 | NA | TGTGCCAGTACCTGGGCAGCCGAGGATGGGGAGCAGTACTTC | CASTWAAEDGEQYF
NA | TRBJ1-4 | TRBV10-3 | NA | TGTGCCATCAGTGATGATGGAACTAATGAAAAACTGTTTTTT | CAISDDGTNEKLFF
NA | TRBJ1-5 | TRBV15 | NA | TGTGCCACCAGCAGAGATCTTGGGTTGGGCAATCAGCCCCAGCATTTT | CATSRDLGLGNQPQHF
NA | TRBJ1-5 | TRBV7-8 | NA | TGTGCCAGCAGCTCATACGAGCCTCGGGGGCCGCGCTATCAGCCCCAGCATTTT | CASSSYEPRGPRYQPQHF
NA | TRBJ2-7 | TRBV27 | TRBD1 | TGTGCCAGCAGTTTATTTCAGGGGGACTACGAGCAGTACTTC | CASSLFQGDYEQYF
NA | TRBJ1-1 | TRBV19 | TRBD1 | TGTGCCAGTAGTACGGGACAGGGGAACACTGAAGCTTTCTTT | CASSTGQGNTEAFF
NA | TRBJ2-5 | TRBV6-6 | TRBD2 | TGTGCCAGCAGTGTGCGCGGGGGACAAGAGACCCAGTACTTC | CASSVRGGQETQYF
NA | TRBJ2-7 | TRBV18 | TRBD2 | TGTGCCAGCTCACCTTTACCGGGAGGGCCTCGGGAGCAGTACTTC | CASSPLPGGPREQYF
NA | TRBJ1-1 | TRBV28 | NA | TGTGCCAGCAGTTTAGCTGCCGGGACAATTCCCCTTATGAACACTGAAGCTTTCTTT | CASSLAAGTIPLMNTEAFF
NA | TRBJ2-7 | TRBV27 | TRBD2 | TGTGCCAGCAGTCTGGGATTGCGGGAGGCGCGCTACGAGCAGTACTTC | CASSLGLREARYEQYF
once | TRBJ1-1 | TRBV29-1 | NA | TGCAGCGTGGACACAGGCAAAGCTTCGAACACTGAAGCTTTCTTT | CSVDTGKASNTEAFF
few | TRBJ2-7 | TRBV27 | NA | TGTGCCAGCAGCCCTCTAGCGTCCCCCTGGGAGCAGTACTTC | CASSPLASPWEQYF
NA | TRBJ2-2 | TRBV5-4 | NA | TGTGCCAGCAGCTCACCTAGCTTCGGGGAGCTGTTTTTT | CASSSPSFGELFF
once | TRBJ1-1 | TRBV7-2 | TRBD1 | TGTGCCAGCAGCTTAGGGGGACAGGGGGATCGAGCTTTCTTT | CASSLGGQGDRAFF
NA | TRBJ2-1 | TRBV5-1 | NA | TGCGCCAGCAAAATGCAGGTTGGCGAAATCAATGAGCAGTTCTTC | CASKMQVGEINEQFF
NA | TRBJ1-4 | TRBV5-8 | NA | TGTGCCAGCAGCTGGGACGGTGCAACTAATGAAAAACTGTTTTTT | CASSWDGATNEKLFF
NA | TRBJ2-7 | TRBV5-1 | TRBD1 | TGCGCCAGCGCCCGGGACAGGGGTATATTTAACGAGCAGTACTTC | CASARDRGIFNEQYF
NA | TRBJ2-2 | TRBV14 | NA | TGTGCCAGCAGCCAAGTAGGTGGACGTTACACCGGGGAGCTGTTTTTT | CASSQVGGRYTGELFF
NA | TRBJ2-5 | TRBV7-3 | TRBD1 | TGTGCCAGCAGCTTAATCGCGGGCAGGTTCGGGGAGGACAGGGGAAGTAGGGAGACCCAGTACTTC | CASSLIAGRFGEDRGSRETQYF
NA | TRBJ1-3 | TRBV5-6 | NA | TGTGCCAGCAGCATTAGGGGGAGCTCTGGAAACACCATATATTTT | CASSIRGSSGNTIYF